This T cell receptor (beta chain) was recovered during a study of early T cells in non-severe SARS-CoV-2 infection. Study as a whole: Bulk RNA taken from unsorted whole blood was sequenced, leaving chains unpaired.

The TCR library protocol attached unique molecular identifiers to the individual cDNA molecules. TCRdb recomputed calls from the 5' RACE reads with MiXCR, one row per CDR3 protein. This table has around 40,000 distinct CDR3 sequences, around 6.5% appearing once. The CDR3 length is 14 residues. V was trimmed by 0 bases and J by 8 bases, leaving 10 bases between them. CDR1 MNHEY and CDR2 SVGAGI come from the germline V gene. The TCR comes from an adult who was a healthcare worker with PCR-confirmed SARS-CoV-2 infection or an uninfected control (not recorded which). The rearrangement uses TRBV6-5 and TRBJ1-4; no definite D call. Sequencing was done on a sample of whole blood. In nucleotides, the CDR3 is TGTGCCAGCAGTTACTCTACCCCTCGCGAAAAACTGTTTTTT. Protein: CASSYSTPREKLFF.